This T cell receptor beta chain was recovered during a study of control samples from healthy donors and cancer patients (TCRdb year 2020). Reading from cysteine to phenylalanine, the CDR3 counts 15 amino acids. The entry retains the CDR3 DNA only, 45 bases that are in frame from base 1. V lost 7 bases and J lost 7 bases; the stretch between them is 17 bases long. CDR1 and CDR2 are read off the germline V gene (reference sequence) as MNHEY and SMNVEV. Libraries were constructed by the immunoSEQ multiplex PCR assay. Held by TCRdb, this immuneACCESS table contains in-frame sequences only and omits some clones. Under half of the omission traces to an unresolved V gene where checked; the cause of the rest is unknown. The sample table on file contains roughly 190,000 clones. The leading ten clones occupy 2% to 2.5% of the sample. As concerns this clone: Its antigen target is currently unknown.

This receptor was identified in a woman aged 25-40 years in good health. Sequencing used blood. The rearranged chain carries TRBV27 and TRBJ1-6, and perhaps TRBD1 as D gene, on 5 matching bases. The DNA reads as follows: TGTGCCAGCATCCCCCGGGGAGGGGCGAATTCACCCCTCCACTTT. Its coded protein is CASIPRGGANSPLHF.